One T cell receptor beta chain is described in this entry. Its antigen is unidentified. The TCRbeta library incorporated unique molecular identifiers. MiXCR, run by TCRdb on the PCR reads, gives a single entry per CDR3 protein. Of just over 950,000 distinct CDR3 sequences in the sample, about 29% were seen once. This entry belongs to a study of T-cell reconstitution after alpha-beta-depleted transplantation in children. The CDR3 extends over 15 amino acids. Per germline, CDR1 LGHNA and CDR2 YNFKEQ. The ends lost 0 bases at V and 5 bases at J; junction bases unmatched: 4. Regarding the study as a whole: After one year, T-cell counts and TCRbeta diversity mostly came from new T cells. Surviving recipient T cells and thymic progenitors accounted for the high day-60 TCRbeta diversity observed in some patients.

This chain joins TRBV4-2 and TRBJ2-7; TRBD1 matches 10 bases. Here the sequenced sample was PBMCs, mostly from graft donor cells, taken 360 days after TCRalphabeta/CD19-depleted stem cell transplant. The TCR sequence derives from a boy under two years old who had a stem cell transplant for SCID, so the T cells may come from the graft donor. The CDR3 sequence is CASSQDDRGQDEQYF. CDR3 in DNA: TGTGCCAGCAGCCAAGATGACAGGGGGCAAGACGAGCAGTACTTC.